Listed below are T cell receptor beta chains from one sample, sequenced in a study of identical twins. One entry per CDR3 protein results from TCRdb running MiXCR on the 5' RACE reads. The sample includes under 300,000 distinct CDR3 sequences, roughly 13% seen only once; the top ten take 3.5% to 4.5%. Another study also made use of these data, one on yellow fever vaccine responses in identical twins.

The sequenced sample was memory (CD45RO+) T cells sorted from blood. These receptors all stem from a young woman in good health. Both conserved end residues are part of each CDR3. A D gene is named only where the DNA matches it firmly. A clone size is listed for some rows: how often the clone was seen (once, few, many), or a class if it is expanded.

j_gene	v_gene	d_gene	abundance	CDR3nt	CDR3aa
TRBJ1-5	TRBV5-1	TRBD1	many	TGCGCCAGCAGCTCGACAGGGGATAGCAATCAGCCCCAGCATTTT	CASSSTGDSNQPQHF
TRBJ2-3	TRBV5-5	NA	NA	TGTGCCAGCAGCCTAGCGTTCCCAGATACGCAGTATTTT	CASSLAFPDTQYF
TRBJ2-1	TRBV12-3/TRBV12-4	TRBD2	few	TGTGCCAGCAATGGGGGGGGAGGGCCATCCTACAATGAGCAGTTCTTC	CASNGGGGPSYNEQFF
TRBJ2-1	TRBV5-1	TRBD2	many	TGCGCCAGCAGCGGGACTAGCGGGAGTATCGAGCAGTTCTTC	CASSGTSGSIEQFF
TRBJ1-4	TRBV20-1	TRBD1	few	TGCAGTGCTAAAGAGGGGGCGGAGGTTGAAAAACTGTTTTTT	CSAKEGAEVEKLFF
TRBJ1-5	TRBV6-2/TRBV6-3	TRBD1	few	TGTGCCAGCAGCCGACGACAGGGTAGTCAGCCCCAGCATTTT	CASSRRQGSQPQHF
TRBJ1-1	TRBV6-5	NA	many	TGTGCCAGCAGGATGAACACTGAAGCTTTCTTT	CASRMNTEAFF
TRBJ2-7	TRBV7-2	TRBD2	NA	TGTGCCAGCAGCTTAACCTTAGCGGGACCCTCCTACGAGCAGTACTTC	CASSLTLAGPSYEQYF
TRBJ2-7	TRBV20-1	TRBD1	NA	TGCAGTGCTGGGGACAGCTACGAGCAGTACTTC	CSAGDSYEQYF
TRBJ2-1	TRBV20-1	TRBD2	NA	TGCAGGGGCCAGGCTCCGGGCTTAGCGGGGGGGATTTCCAATGAGCAGTTCTTC	CRGQAPGLAGGISNEQFF
TRBJ2-6	TRBV27	NA	NA	TGTGCCAGCAGTTTAGTGGGCCAGGGGAACTCTGGGGCCAACGTCCTGACTTTC	CASSLVGQGNSGANVLTF
TRBJ2-3	TRBV30	TRBD2	NA	TGTGCCTGGAGCGCGACGGGGGGGACCACAGATACGCAGTATTTT	CAWSATGGTTDTQYF
TRBJ2-7	TRBV3-1	NA	many	TGTGCCAGCAGCCACGCCAAATCCTACGAGCAGTACTTC	CASSHAKSYEQYF
TRBJ2-2	TRBV7-8	TRBD1	few	TGTGCCAGCAGCCCCCTTTCCGGGACAGACACCGGGGAGCTGTTTTTT	CASSPLSGTDTGELFF
TRBJ2-1	TRBV18	TRBD1	NA	TGTGCCAGCTCACCTCGACAGGGGGCAAACTACAATGAGCAGTTCTTC	CASSPRQGANYNEQFF
TRBJ2-1	TRBV4-3	TRBD2	NA	TGCGCCAGCAGCCACCGATTCACTAGCGGGGAGGACTCGGAGCAGTTCTTC	CASSHRFTSGEDSEQFF
TRBJ2-7	TRBV5-1	NA	few	TGCGCCAGCAGCTTGGGCGGGAAATCCTACGAGCAGTACTTC	CASSLGGKSYEQYF
TRBJ2-3	TRBV9	TRBD1	few	TGTGCCAGCAGCGGATCTAAAGAGGGACAGGGGAAGACAGATACGCAGTATTTT	CASSGSKEGQGKTDTQYF
TRBJ1-6	TRBV28	NA	NA	TGTGCCAGCAGGAAGTCTAGCTCCTATAATTCACCCCTCCACTTT	CASRKSSSYNSPLHF
TRBJ2-6	TRBV28	NA	NA	TGTGCCAGCAGTTTCAGCTCTTCAGGTTTTGGGGCCAACGTCCTGACTTTC	CASSFSSSGFGANVLTF
TRBJ2-1	TRBV9	TRBD2	NA	TGTGCCAGCAGCGTAGGGAGCGGGGGTTACAATGAGCAGTTCTTC	CASSVGSGGYNEQFF
TRBJ2-7	TRBV5-4	NA	NA	TGTGCCAGCAGCTTGGGGACAACCGAGCAGTACTTC	CASSLGTTEQYF
TRBJ2-5	TRBV20-1	NA	NA	TGCAGTGCCATCGGCAACCAAGAGACCCAGTACTTC	CSAIGNQETQYF
TRBJ2-7	TRBV29-1	NA	many	TGCAGCGTCACCCCAGGGAGGGACAGTTACGAGCAGTACTTC	CSVTPGRDSYEQYF
TRBJ2-5	TRBV28	NA	few	TGTGCCAGCAGTTGGTTTAGGGCTTTGGAGACCCAGTACTTC	CASSWFRALETQYF
TRBJ2-1	TRBV29-1	NA	NA	TGCAGCGTTGAAGTCCCCTCCATTCGGAGCTTC	CSVEVPSIRSF
TRBJ2-7	TRBV5-1	NA	many	TGCGCCAGCAGCCCACAGGGTCAAAACCCTTCCGAGCAGTACTTC	CASSPQGQNPSEQYF
TRBJ2-7	TRBV24-1	TRBD1	NA	TGTGCCACCAGCGCCCCGGGACAGGGGTCCTACGAGCAGTACTTC	CATSAPGQGSYEQYF
TRBJ2-7	TRBV30	TRBD2	NA	TGTGCCTGGAGGGACCCGGGACTAGCGGTCCTCGAGCAGTACTTC	CAWRDPGLAVLEQYF